These 32 T cell receptor beta chains were sequenced from one sample in a study of T cell responses to AZD1222 COVID-19 vaccine. Sequencing was performed with immunoSEQ multiplex PCR; in TCRdb, only in-frame clones are kept and a portion is missing. The table lists 120,000 or so clones, 92% of them singletons. The material was peripheral blood, obtained on day 0 of AZD1222 vaccination. These receptor sequences come from an adult in good health.

The table lists this clone with a count of one. The rearrangement uses TRBV18 and TRBJ2-5, with unresolved D. Germline V CDR1 and CDR2: KGHSH, LQKENI. The CDR3 consists of 13 residues. V gave up 10 bases and J gave up 1 base, with 13 bases separating them. CDR3 sequence (DNA): TGTGCCACCGCCAGAGATACCCAAGAGACCCAGTACTTC. This codes for CATARDTQETQYF.

This clone was counted between two and nine times. The rearrangement joins TRBV28 to TRBJ1-4; D perhaps matches TRBD1 (5 bases). There are 14 residues in the CDR3. Germline V gene sequence: CDR1 MDHEN, CDR2 SYDVKM. The V end lost 5 bases, the J end lost 8 bases, and 15 bases lay between the germline ends. The CDR3 is CASSLREGEEKLFF. The CDR3 DNA reads as TGTGCCAGCAGTCTCAGGGAGGGAGAGGAAAAACTGTTTTTT.

This chain joins TRBV10-3 and TRBJ2-1; 10 bases are shared with TRBD2. The J segment lost 3 bases and the V segment lost 4 bases, leaving 6 bases of the junction unmatched. CDR1 and CDR2 from the germline V gene are ENHRY and SYGVKD. The CDR3 runs 16 residues. Here the CDR3 reads CAISARLAGNYNEQFF. The CDR3 DNA reads as TGTGCCATCAGTGCCAGACTAGCGGGTAACTACAATGAGCAGTTCTTC.

V is TRBV4-3 and J is TRBJ1-1; D is unclear. The germline V gene has CDR1 LGHNA and CDR2 YSLEER. This CDR3 has 15 residues. V gave up 0 bases and J gave up 0 bases, with 8 bases separating them. The CDR3 sequence is CASSQDQQVNTEAFF. In DNA, the CDR3 is TGCGCCAGCAGCCAAGATCAGCAGGTGAACACTGAAGCTTTCTTT.

The chain has TRBV1 and TRBJ1-6. TRBV1 is a documented pseudogene. CDR3 length: 17 residues. CDR3 protein: CTSSHALGLPERSPLHF. As DNA, the CDR3 is TGCACCAGCAGCCACGCCCTCGGGCTCCCAGAGCGTTCACCCCTCCACTTT.

The rearrangement uses TRBV29-1 and TRBJ1-3, with 8 bases matching TRBD1. The germline gives CDR1 SQVTM, CDR2 ANQGSEA. The V segment lost 7 bases and the J segment 0 bases; nucleotides outside the gene matches: 2. The CDR3 is 13 residues long. The CDR3 bases are TGCAGCGGTACAGGGGGCTCTGGAAACACCATATATTTT. This translates into CSGTGGSGNTIYF.

This clone was detected only once. The chain is built from TRBV11-3 and TRBJ1-1, with D hard to call. The V gene lost 2 bases and the J gene lost 6 bases, with 10 bases spanning the gap. CDR3 length: 13 residues. Per germline, CDR1 SGHNT and CDR2 YENEEA. The CDR3 is CASSLSGQPEAFF. The CDR3 DNA follows: TGTGCCAGCAGCTTAAGTGGGCAGCCTGAAGCTTTCTTT.

The gene calls are TRBV7-9 and TRBJ2-1, with D possibly matching TRBD1 (6 bases). The CDR3 has 13 amino acids. Trimming removed 1 base at V and 7 bases at J, with 8 bases between. The germline V gene has CDR1 SEHNR and CDR2 FQNEAQ (reference sequence). DNA of the CDR3: TGTGCCAGCAGCTTAGAACAGGGAAATGAGCAGTTCTTC. It specifies CASSLEQGNEQFF.

The table lists this clone with a few counts. V gene TRBV10-3 combines with J gene TRBJ1-5; 7 bases are a match to TRBD1. Unmatched junction bases numbered 11, after V lost 5 bases and J lost 4 bases. CDR1 ENHRY and CDR2 SYGVKD come from the germline V gene. The CDR3 extends over 16 amino acids. The chain's CDR3 is CAISPDGARGNQPQHF. The CDR3 DNA is TGTGCCATCAGTCCCGATGGGGCCAGGGGGAATCAGCCCCAGCATTTT.

The V and J genes are TRBV19 and TRBJ1-1; D call uncertain. V lost 5 bases to trimming and J lost 0 bases, with 7 bases between them. The CDR3 has 13 residues. CDR1 and CDR2 from the germline V gene are LNHDA and SQIVND (reference sequence). The CDR3 nucleotides read TGTGCCAGTAGTGAGATTATGAACACTGAAGCTTTCTTT. This sequence encodes CASSEIMNTEAFF. The whole variable domain, filled in from reference TRBV19 and TRBJ1-1, reads DGGITQSPKYLFRKEGQNVTLSCEQNLNHDAMYWYRQDPGQGLRLIYYSQIVNDFQKGDIAEGYSVSREKKESFPLTVTSAQKNPTAFYLCASSEIMNTEAFFGQGTRLTVV.

J is TRBJ1-1 and V is TRBV10-3; D gene ambiguous. With 11 bases removed from V and 1 base from J, the gap between germline ends came to 11 bases. This CDR3 contains 12 residues. Germline loops: CDR1 ENHRY, CDR2 SYGVKD. The DNA for the CDR3 is TGTGCCTCCAACAAGGGGAACACTGAAGCTTTCTTT. It yields the protein CASNKGNTEAFF.

The CDR3 DNA sequence: TGTGCCACCCTACCCGGCCTTGGGAACACTGAAGCTTTCTTT. This sequence encodes CATLPGLGNTEAFF. The chain joins TRBV10-3 to TRBJ1-1; no reliable D call. This CDR3 spans 14 amino acids. Germline CDR1 ENHRY, CDR2 SYGVKD. The V and J ends lost 10 bases and 1 base respectively, with 16 bases between them.

The chain uses TRBV6-1 and TRBJ1-4; D uncertain. V dropped 3 bases and J dropped 8 bases, with 7 bases sitting between them. The germline CDR1 and CDR2 sequences are MNHNS and SASEGT. The CDR3 spans 12 residues. CDR3 bases: TGTGCCAGCAGTGATTATTGGGAAAAACTGTTTTTT. Its protein is CASSDYWEKLFF.

This chain connects TRBV5-4 to TRBJ1-2, with no clear D. Germline V gene lookup returns CDR1 SGHNT and CDR2 YYREEE (reference sequence). Trimming removed 6 bases at V and 5 bases at J, with 17 bases between. This CDR3 contains 14 residues. The CDR3 region has the DNA TGTGCCAGCATCGCACCGGGGTTTGGGTATGGCTACACCTTC. It yields the protein CASIAPGFGYGYTF.

The chain employs TRBV6-5 and TRBJ2-1; a weak D match, TRBD1 (6 bases). Germline V gene lookup returns CDR1 MNHEY and CDR2 SVGAGI. The CDR3 extends over 16 amino acids. V was shortened by 2 bases and J by 6 bases, with 17 bases between the two germline ends. CDR3 sequence: CASSYKAGEFGNEQFF. The DNA of the CDR3 is TGTGCCAGCAGTTACAAGGCAGGGGAATTCGGCAATGAGCAGTTCTTC.

The chain joins TRBV9 to TRBJ1-3, with D hard to call. The V end lost 3 bases, the J end lost 3 bases, and 10 bases lay between the germline ends. The CDR3 has 14 amino acids. In germline, CDR1 is SGDLS, CDR2 YYNGEE. The CDR3 reads CASSALTVGNTIYF. The CDR3 region has the DNA TGTGCCAGCAGCGCCTTGACCGTTGGAAACACCATATATTTT.

J is TRBJ2-7 and V is TRBV7-2; the D gene is possibly TRBD2 (6 bases). The V and J ends lost 1 base and 2 bases respectively, with 12 bases between them. This CDR3 is built from 15 residues. The germline CDR1 and CDR2 sequences are SGHTA and FQGNSA. For the CDR3, the DNA is TGTGCCAGCAGCTTAGATGCGGGGCGCACCTACGAGCAGTACTTC. Residues: CASSLDAGRTYEQYF.

V is TRBV9 and J is TRBJ2-7; D may match TRBD1 or TRBD2 (5 bases each). From germline, CDR1 is SGDLS and CDR2 YYNGEE. Trimming cost V 4 bases and J 1 base, with 12 bases left between them. This CDR3 region has 14 residues. The CDR3: CASSPSGGSYEQYF. The CDR3 region has the DNA TGTGCCAGCAGCCCGAGTGGGGGTTCCTACGAGCAGTACTTC.

The V gene is TRBV12-2, the J gene TRBJ2-1; the DNA was not compared with TRBD1, the D call given in the table. TRBV12-2 is given as a pseudogene. The CDR3 is 14 residues long. The CDR3 DNA reads TGTGCAAGTCGCTTAGGGGGACAGGGCTATGAGCAGTTCTTC. It is translated as CASRLGGQGYEQFF.

This chain links TRBV24-1 with TRBJ2-7; the match to TRBD1 covers 7 bases. This CDR3 region has 13 residues. Trimming removed 5 bases from V and 4 bases from J; junction bases left unmatched: 4. Germline CDR1 KGHDR, CDR2 SFDVKD. The CDR3 nucleotides are TGTGCCACCAGTGCTGTCAGGGGGTACGAGCAGTACTTC. Protein product: CATSAVRGYEQYF.

The chain combines TRBV2 with TRBJ2-1, with TRBD2 as a possible D gene (6 bases). This CDR3 spans 12 amino acids. Deletions cut 3 bases from V and 9 bases from J, with 9 bases between. The germline gives CDR1 SNHLY, CDR2 FYNNEI. CDR3 sequence (DNA): TGTGCCAGCAGTGATATCGGGGGTGAGCAGTTCTTC. Protein product: CASSDIGGEQFF.

The chain carries TRBV7-2 and TRBJ2-1; 7 nucleotides line up with TRBD1. Germline assignment: CDR1 SGHTA and CDR2 FQGNSA. There are 12 residues in the CDR3. The V segment lost 2 bases and the J segment 12 bases; nucleotides outside the gene matches: 4. CDR3 nucleotide sequence: TGTGCCAGCAGCTTATACAGGGGACGGCAGTTCTTC. Its translation is CASSLYRGRQFF. Drawing the rest from reference TRBV7-2 and TRBJ2-1, the complete variable domain is GAGVSQSPSNKVTEKGKDVELRCDPISGHTALYWYRQSLGQGLEFLIYFQGNSAPDKSGLPSDRFSAERTGGSVSTLTIQRTQQEDSAVYLCASSLYRGRQFFGPGTRLTVL.

V usage is TRBV5-5 and J usage is TRBJ1-5; D is ambiguous. This CDR3 contains 13 residues. Germline assignment: CDR1 SGHKS and CDR2 YYEKEE (reference sequence). V shed 4 bases and J shed 6 bases, with 11 bases lying between them. The CDR3 bases are TGTGCCAGCAGCCAGGAGGGAAGTCAGCCCCAGCATTTT. Translating it yields CASSQEGSQPQHF.

This clone has a single count. The CDR3 DNA follows: TGTGCCTGGAGTCAGTTCGGTTCACCCCTCCACTTT. It yields the protein CAWSQFGSPLHF. The V call is TRBV30, the J call TRBJ1-6; D not resolved. Trimming took off 2 bases at V and 9 bases at J, with 8 bases between the two ends. CDR1 is GTSNPN and CDR2 is SVGIG in the germline V gene (reference sequence). The CDR3 loop spans 12 amino acids.

The chain uses TRBV28 and TRBJ2-1, with D possibly TRBD1 on 6 matching bases. Germline V CDR1 and CDR2: MDHEN, SYDVKM. This CDR3 region has 13 residues. The V end was cut by 3 bases, the J end by 12 bases, with 15 bases between. CDR3 sequence reads: CASSFLNRERQFF. In DNA, the CDR3 is TGTGCCAGCAGTTTCCTAAACAGGGAAAGGCAGTTCTTC.

For the CDR3, the DNA is TGTGCCAGTAGTATAGACCACAGGGCTTTGAAGGGATACAATGAGCAGTTCTTC. This sequence encodes CASSIDHRALKGYNEQFF. The chain joins TRBV19 to TRBJ2-1; TRBD1 is a possible D gene (6 bases). The CDR3 length is 18 residues. Trimming left V 0 bases short and J 4 bases short, with 19 bases between. Germline CDR1 and CDR2: LNHDA and SQIVND (reference sequence). Looking up the rest from reference TRBV19 and TRBJ2-1 gives the full variable domain: DGGITQSPKYLFRKEGQNVTLSCEQNLNHDAMYWYRQDPGQGLRLIYYSQIVNDFQKGDIAEGYSVSREKKESFPLTVTSAQKNPTAFYLCASSIDHRALKGYNEQFFGPGTRLTVL.

The chain has TRBV28 and TRBJ1-1, with D unclear. The CDR3 totals 11 residues. The ends were cut back, 5 bases at V and 9 bases at J, with 10 bases in the middle. Germline assignment: CDR1 MDHEN and CDR2 SYDVKM. The chain's CDR3 is CASSNRVQAFF. DNA of the CDR3: TGTGCCAGCAGTAACCGGGTCCAAGCTTTCTTT.

This clone was recorded only once. The chain has TRBV7-2 and TRBJ1-1; D might be TRBD1 (6 bases). Germline V gives CDR1 SGHTA, CDR2 FQGNSA. The V gene lost 5 bases and the J gene lost 7 bases, with 17 bases spanning the gap. This CDR3 is built from 14 residues. CDR3 residues: CASSPGAGAVEAFF. DNA for the CDR3: TGTGCCAGCAGCCCAGGGGCAGGGGCGGTTGAAGCTTTCTTT.

This rearrangement joins TRBV19 to TRBJ2-1, with 7 bases fitting TRBD2. Germline assignment: CDR1 LNHDA and CDR2 SQIVND (reference sequence). Unmatched junction bases numbered 13, after V lost 7 bases and J lost 4 bases. The CDR3 is 16 residues long. This CDR3 is CASTYRASGKYNEQFF. CDR3 DNA sequence: TGTGCCAGTACCTATCGGGCTAGCGGCAAATACAATGAGCAGTTCTTC. The complete variable domain, with remaining parts taken from reference TRBV19 and TRBJ2-1, reads DGGITQSPKYLFRKEGQNVTLSCEQNLNHDAMYWYRQDPGQGLRLIYYSQIVNDFQKGDIAEGYSVSREKKESFPLTVTSAQKNPTAFYLCASTYRASGKYNEQFFGPGTRLTVL.

V gene TRBV7-6 combines with J gene TRBJ2-3, with D hard to call. The CDR3 is 14 amino acids. Germline values: CDR1 SGHVS, CDR2 FNYEAQ. Trimming pared 0 bases from V and 6 bases from J, leaving 10 bases between. CDR3 bases: TGTGCCAGCAGCTTAGCCCGTCGGGCGGATACGCAGTATTTT. This gives the protein CASSLARRADTQYF.

The chain uses TRBV30 and TRBJ1-6; 7 nucleotides align to TRBD1. Unmatched junction bases numbered 9, after V lost 3 bases and J lost 1 base. This CDR3 is built from 17 residues. The germline CDR1 and CDR2 sequences are GTSNPN and SVGIG (reference sequence). The CDR3 DNA reads TGTGCCTGGAGACCCACAGGGGTTGTGTCCTATAATTCACCCCTCCACTTT. Residues: CAWRPTGVVSYNSPLHF.

The gene calls are TRBV12-3 or TRBV12-4 and TRBJ1-4; no clear D gene. The CDR3 has 13 amino acids. V dropped 4 bases and J dropped 3 bases, with 6 bases sitting between them. Here the CDR3 reads CASSWQPNEKLFF. The CDR3 region has the DNA TGTGCCAGCAGTTGGCAGCCTAATGAAAAACTGTTTTTT.